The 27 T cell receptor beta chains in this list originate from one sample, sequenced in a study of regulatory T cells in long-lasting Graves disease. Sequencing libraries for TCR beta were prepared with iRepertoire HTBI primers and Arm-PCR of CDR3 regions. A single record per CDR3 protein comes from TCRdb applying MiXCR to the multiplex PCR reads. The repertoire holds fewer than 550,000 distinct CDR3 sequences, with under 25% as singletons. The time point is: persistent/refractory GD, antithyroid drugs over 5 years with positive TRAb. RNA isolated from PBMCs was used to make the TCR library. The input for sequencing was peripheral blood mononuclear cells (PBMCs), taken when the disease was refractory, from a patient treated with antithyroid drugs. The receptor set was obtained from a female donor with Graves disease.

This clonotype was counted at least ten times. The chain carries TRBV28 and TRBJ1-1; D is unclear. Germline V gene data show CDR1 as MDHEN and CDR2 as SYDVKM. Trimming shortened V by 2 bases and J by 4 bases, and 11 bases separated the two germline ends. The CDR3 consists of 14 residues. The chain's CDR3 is CASSLLGRTTEAFF. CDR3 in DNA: TGTGCCAGCAGTTTACTGGGAAGGACCACTGAAGCTTTCTTT.

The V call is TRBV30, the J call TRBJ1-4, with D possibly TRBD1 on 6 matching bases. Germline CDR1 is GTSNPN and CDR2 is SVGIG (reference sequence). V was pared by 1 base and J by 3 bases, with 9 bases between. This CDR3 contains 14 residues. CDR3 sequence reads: CAWSDRVPNEKLFF. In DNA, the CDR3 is TGTGCCTGGAGTGACAGGGTCCCTAATGAAAAACTGTTTTTT.

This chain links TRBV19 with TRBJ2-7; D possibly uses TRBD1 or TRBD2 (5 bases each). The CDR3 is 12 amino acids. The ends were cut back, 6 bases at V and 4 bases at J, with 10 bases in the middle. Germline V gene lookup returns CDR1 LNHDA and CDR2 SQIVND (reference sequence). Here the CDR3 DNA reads TGTGCCAGTAGAAGAGAGGGGTACGAGCAGTACTTC. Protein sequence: CASRREGYEQYF.

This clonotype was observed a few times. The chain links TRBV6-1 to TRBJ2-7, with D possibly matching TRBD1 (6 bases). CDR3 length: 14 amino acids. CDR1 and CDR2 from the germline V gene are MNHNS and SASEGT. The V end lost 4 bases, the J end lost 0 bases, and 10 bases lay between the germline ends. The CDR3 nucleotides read TGTGCCAGCAGTGTCCGGGACATCTCCTACGAGCAGTACTTC. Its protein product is CASSVRDISYEQYF.

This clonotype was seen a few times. The CDR3 DNA follows: TGTGCCAGCAGCTTGACGTCTAACTATGGCTACACCTTC. Translated, it gives CASSLTSNYGYTF. The J gene is TRBJ1-2, the V gene TRBV5-4; D not certain. Looked up from germline, CDR1 is SGHNT and CDR2 is YYREEE (reference sequence). The CDR3 has 13 residues. V lost 1 base and J 0 bases, leaving 4 bases between the germline ends.

The CDR3 DNA reads TGTGCCAGCAGCTTACCAGGGGGGCCCACTGAAGCTTTCTTT. It is translated as CASSLPGGPTEAFF. The V and J genes are TRBV11-2 and TRBJ1-1; 7 bases fit TRBD1. V lost 2 bases to trimming and J lost 4 bases; unmatched junction nucleotides: 4. The CDR3 totals 14 residues. CDR1 and CDR2 (germline): SGHAT, FQNNGV. The whole variable domain, remainder taken from reference TRBV11-2 and TRBJ1-1, is EAGVAQSPRYKIIEKRQSVAFWCNPISGHATLYWYQQILGQGPKLLIQFQNNGVVDDSQLPKDRFSAERLKGVDSTLKIQPAKLEDSAVYLCASSLPGGPTEAFFGQGTRLTVV.

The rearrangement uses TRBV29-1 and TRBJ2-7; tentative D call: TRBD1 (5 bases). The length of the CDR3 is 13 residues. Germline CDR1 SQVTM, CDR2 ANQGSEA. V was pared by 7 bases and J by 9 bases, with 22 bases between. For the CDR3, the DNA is TGCAGCGGAGGACAAGGCTTGGACAAGGTGCAGTACTTC. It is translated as CSGGQGLDKVQYF.

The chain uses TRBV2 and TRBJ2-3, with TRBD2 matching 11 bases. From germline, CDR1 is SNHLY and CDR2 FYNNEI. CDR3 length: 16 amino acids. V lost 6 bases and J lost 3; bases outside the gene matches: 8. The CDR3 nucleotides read TGTGCCAGCAGCCAACTAGCGGGGGTTTGGACAGATACGCAGTATTTT. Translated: CASSQLAGVWTDTQYF.

CDR3: CSAPQTAGFGEAFF. CDR3 DNA: TGCAGTGCTCCCCAGACGGCGGGCTTTGGTGAAGCTTTCTTT. This chain links TRBV20-1 with TRBJ1-1; D remains unclear. Germline CDR1 DFQATT, CDR2 SNEGSKA (reference sequence). V was shortened by 5 bases and J by 7 bases, with 20 bases between the two germline ends. This CDR3 spans 14 amino acids.

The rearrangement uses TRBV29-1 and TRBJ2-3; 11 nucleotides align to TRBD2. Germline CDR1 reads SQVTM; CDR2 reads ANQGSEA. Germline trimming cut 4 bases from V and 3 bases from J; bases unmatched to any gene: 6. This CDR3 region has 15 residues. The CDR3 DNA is TGCAGCGTTGCGGTGACTAGCGGGGTTACAGATACGCAGTATTTT. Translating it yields CSVAVTSGVTDTQYF.

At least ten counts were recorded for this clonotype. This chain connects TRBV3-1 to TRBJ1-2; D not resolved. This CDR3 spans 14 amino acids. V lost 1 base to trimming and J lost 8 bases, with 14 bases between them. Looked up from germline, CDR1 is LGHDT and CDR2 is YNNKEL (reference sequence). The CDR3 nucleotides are TGTGCCAGCAGCCAAGTCATATCGCAGGACGGCTACACCTTC. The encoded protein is CASSQVISQDGYTF.

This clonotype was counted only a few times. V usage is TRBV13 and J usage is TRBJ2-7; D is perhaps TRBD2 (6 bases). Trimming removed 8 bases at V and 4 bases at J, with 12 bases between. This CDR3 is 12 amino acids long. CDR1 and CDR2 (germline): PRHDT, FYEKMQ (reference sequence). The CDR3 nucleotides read TGTGCCAGCGGGGGGTCCGGATACGAGCAGTACTTC. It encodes CASGGSGYEQYF.

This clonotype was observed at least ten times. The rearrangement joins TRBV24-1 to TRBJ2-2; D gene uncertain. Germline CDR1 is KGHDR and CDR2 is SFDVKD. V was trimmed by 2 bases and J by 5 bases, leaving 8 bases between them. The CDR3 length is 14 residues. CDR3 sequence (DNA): TGTGCCACCAGTGATTGGGGTGTTACCGGGGAGCTGTTTTTT. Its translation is CATSDWGVTGELFF.

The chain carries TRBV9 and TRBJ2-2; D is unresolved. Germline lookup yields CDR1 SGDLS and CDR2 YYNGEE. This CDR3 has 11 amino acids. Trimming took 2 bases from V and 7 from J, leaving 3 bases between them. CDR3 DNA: TGTGCCAGCAGCGTTAACGGGGAGCTGTTTTTT. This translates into CASSVNGELFF.

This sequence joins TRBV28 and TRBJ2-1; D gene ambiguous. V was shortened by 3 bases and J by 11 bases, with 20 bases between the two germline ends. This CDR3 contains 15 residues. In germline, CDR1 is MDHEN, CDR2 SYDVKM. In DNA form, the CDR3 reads TGTGCCAGCAGTTTTCTGGCGGATGGAGCCTTTAAGCAGTTCTTC. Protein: CASSFLADGAFKQFF.

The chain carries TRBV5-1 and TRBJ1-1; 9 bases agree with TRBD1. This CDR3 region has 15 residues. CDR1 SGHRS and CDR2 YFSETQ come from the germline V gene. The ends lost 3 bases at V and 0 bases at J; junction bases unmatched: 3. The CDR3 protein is CASSSRTGVNTEAFF. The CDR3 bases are TGCGCCAGCAGCTCCCGGACAGGGGTGAACACTGAAGCTTTCTTT.

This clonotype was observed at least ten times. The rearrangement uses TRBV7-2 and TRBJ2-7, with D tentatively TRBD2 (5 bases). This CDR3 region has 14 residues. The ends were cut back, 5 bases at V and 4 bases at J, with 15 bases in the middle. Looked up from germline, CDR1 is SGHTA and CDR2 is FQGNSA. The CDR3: CASSLWELSYEQYF. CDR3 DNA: TGTGCCAGCAGCCTATGGGAGCTTTCATACGAGCAGTACTTC.

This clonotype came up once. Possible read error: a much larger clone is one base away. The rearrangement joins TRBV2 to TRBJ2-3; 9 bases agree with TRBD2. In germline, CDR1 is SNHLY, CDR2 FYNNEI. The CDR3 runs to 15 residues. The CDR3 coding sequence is TGTGCCGGCAGTGGGGCGGGAGGGGTACCAGATACGCAGTATTTT. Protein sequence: CAGSGAGGVPDTQYF.

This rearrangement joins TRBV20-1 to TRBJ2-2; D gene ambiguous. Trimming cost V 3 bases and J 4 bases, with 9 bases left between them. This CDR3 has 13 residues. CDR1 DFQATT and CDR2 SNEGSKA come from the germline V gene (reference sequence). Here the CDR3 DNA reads TGCAGTGCTAGGTCCTCGACCACCGGGGAGCTGTTTTTT. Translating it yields CSARSSTTGELFF.

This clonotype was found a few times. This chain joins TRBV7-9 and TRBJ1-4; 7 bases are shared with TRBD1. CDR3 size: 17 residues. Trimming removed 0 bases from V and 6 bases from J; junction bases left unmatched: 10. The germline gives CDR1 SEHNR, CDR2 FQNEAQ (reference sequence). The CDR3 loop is CASSLAGGGGNDEKLFF. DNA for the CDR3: TGTGCCAGCAGCTTAGCCGGCGGAGGGGGCAACGATGAAAAACTGTTTTTT.

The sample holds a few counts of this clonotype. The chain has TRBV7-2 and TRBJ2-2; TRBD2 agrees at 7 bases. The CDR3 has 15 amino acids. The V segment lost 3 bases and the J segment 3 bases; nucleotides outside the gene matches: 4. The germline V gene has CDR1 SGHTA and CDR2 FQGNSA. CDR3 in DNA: TGTGCCAGCAGCTTCGATGGACTAGACACCGGGGAGCTGTTTTTT. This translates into CASSFDGLDTGELFF.

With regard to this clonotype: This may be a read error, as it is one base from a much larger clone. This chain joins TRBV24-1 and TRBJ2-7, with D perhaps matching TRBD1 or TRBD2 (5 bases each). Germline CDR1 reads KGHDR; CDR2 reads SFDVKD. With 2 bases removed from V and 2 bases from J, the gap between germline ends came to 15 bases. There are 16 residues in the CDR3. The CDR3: CATSDSGARNTYEQYF. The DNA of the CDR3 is TGTGCCACCAGTGATTCCGGGGCCCGGAACACCTACGAGCAGTACTTC.

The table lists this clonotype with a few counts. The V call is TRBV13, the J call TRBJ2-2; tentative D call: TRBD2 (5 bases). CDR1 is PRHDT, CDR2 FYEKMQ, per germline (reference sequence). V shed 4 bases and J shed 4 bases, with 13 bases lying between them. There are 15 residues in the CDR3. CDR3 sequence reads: CASSSEGRSTGELFF. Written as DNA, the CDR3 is TGTGCCAGCAGCTCAGAAGGGAGAAGCACCGGGGAGCTGTTTTTT. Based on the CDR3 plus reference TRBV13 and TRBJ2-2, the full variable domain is AAGVIQSPRHLIKEKRETATLKCYPIPRHDTVYWYQQGPGQDPQFLISFYEKMQSDKGSIPDRFSAQQFSDYHSELNMSSLELGDSALYFCASSSEGRSTGELFFGEGSRLTVL.

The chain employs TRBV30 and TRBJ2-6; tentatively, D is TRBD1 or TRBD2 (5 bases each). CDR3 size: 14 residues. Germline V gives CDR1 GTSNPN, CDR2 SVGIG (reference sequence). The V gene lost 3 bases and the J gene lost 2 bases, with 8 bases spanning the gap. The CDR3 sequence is CAWRWGPGANVLTF. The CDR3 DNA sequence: TGTGCCTGGAGATGGGGACCTGGGGCCAACGTCCTGACTTTC.

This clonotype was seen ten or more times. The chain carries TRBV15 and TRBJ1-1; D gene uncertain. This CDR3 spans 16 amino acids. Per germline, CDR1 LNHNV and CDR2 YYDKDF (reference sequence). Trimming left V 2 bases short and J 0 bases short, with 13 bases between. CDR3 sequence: CATSRSRVSMNTEAFF. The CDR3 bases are TGTGCCACCAGCAGAAGTAGGGTTTCCATGAACACTGAAGCTTTCTTT.

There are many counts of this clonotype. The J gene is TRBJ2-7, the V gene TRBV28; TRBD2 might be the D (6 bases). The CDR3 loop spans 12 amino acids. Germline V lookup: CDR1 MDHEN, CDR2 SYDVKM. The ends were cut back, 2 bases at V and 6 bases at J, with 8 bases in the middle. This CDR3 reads CASSLPRGEQYF. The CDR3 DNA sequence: TGTGCCAGCAGTTTACCGCGGGGCGAGCAGTACTTC.

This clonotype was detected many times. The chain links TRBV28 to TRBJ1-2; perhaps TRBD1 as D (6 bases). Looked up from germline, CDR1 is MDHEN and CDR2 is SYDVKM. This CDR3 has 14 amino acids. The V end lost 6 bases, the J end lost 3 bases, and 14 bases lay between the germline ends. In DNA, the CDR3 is TGTGCCAGCAGGGCCCTCGGGGGCGACTATGGCTACACCTTC. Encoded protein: CASRALGGDYGYTF.